The text below deals with one T cell receptor beta chain. Sequenced by immunoSEQ multiplex PCR; TCRdb stores in-frame clones only, minus some. The sample carries approximately 35,000 clones, around 80% recorded once. The data are from a study of T cells in tumors after PD-1 blockade. Study overall: Each patient got pembrolizumab 200 mg every 3 weeks or cemiplimab 350 mg every 2 weeks.

V dropped 1 base and J dropped 1 base, with 5 bases sitting between them. CDR1 and CDR2 (germline): SGHNT, YYREEE (reference sequence). This CDR3 has 13 residues. V gene TRBV5-4 combines with J gene TRBJ1-2, with no clear D. This clonotype originated in a human donor with basal cell carcinoma. Sequences were derived from PBMCs, sampled before anti-PD-1 treatment. The CDR3 sequence: CASSLLNNYGYTF. Written as DNA, the CDR3 is TGTGCCAGCAGCTTGCTAAATAACTATGGCTACACCTTC.